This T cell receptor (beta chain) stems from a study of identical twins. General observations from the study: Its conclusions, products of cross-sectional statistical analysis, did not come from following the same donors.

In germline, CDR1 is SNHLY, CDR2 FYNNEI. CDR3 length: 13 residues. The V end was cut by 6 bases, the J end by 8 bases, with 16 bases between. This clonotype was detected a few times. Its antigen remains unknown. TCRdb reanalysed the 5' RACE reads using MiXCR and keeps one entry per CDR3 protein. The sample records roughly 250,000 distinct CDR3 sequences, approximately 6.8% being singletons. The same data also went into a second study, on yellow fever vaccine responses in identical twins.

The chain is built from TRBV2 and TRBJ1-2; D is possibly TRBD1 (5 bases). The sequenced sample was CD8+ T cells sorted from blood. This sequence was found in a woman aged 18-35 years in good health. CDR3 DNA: TGTGCCAGCAGCCCTCCGGGACTGGAAGGCTACACCTTC. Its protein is CASSPPGLEGYTF.